The 8 T cell receptor beta chains below were found in one sample sequenced in a study of tumor-infiltrating lymphocytes in primary liver carcinoma (dated by TCRdb to 2015 to 2018). The data were produced on an Illumina HiSeq 2500. A constant-region primer and ProtoScript II reverse transcriptase were used to reverse-transcribe TCRbeta-specific cDNA from approximately 500 ng total RNA. Construction of the TCRbeta libraries relied on three nested rounds of multiplex PCR, following a slightly modified ARM-PCR procedure. The first two PCR rounds used multiplex TRBV1-TRBV30 forward primers with a Cbeta reverse primer, each for roughly 10 cycles. TCRdb's own reprocessing of the public reads used fastp at Q25 and MiXCR and kept productive beta chains. Each CDR3 protein appears once, grouped with its most common genes and DNA. Across this sample there are fewer than 350,000 distinct CDR3 sequences, with 65% seen only once. The biggest ten clones account for about 9.4% of the sample.

TRIzol reagent was used to extract blood RNA from unsorted whole blood, while the DNeasy Blood & Tissue kit provided the germline DNA. What was sequenced was peripheral blood. The receptors here all came from a man aged 35-49 years with primary liver carcinoma and hepatitis B virus infection.

With regard to this clonotype: The DNA is left out, because the CDR3 cannot be placed on it with certainty; the CDR3 is given as TCRdb lists it. This chain connects TRBV4-2 to TRBJ1-2; TRBD1 is the table's D call, not checked against the DNA. The CDR3 totals 15 residues, both ends included. Germline-derived CDR1 and CDR2 are LGHNA and YNFKEQ. This CDR3 is CASSPTVRDGYGCTF.

This clonotype was counted once. This CDR3 is CRVGHQTGLGYTF. Written as DNA, the CDR3 is TGCAGGGTCGGGCATCAGACAGGTCTCGGCTACACCTTC. This rearrangement joins TRBV29-1 to TRBJ1-2, with D perhaps TRBD1 (6 bases). Germline-derived CDR1 and CDR2 are SQVTM and ANQGSEA. The CDR3 is 13 amino acids.

This clonotype was found many times. The chain joins TRBV4-3 to TRBJ1-1; no clear D gene. The germline CDR1 and CDR2 sequences are LGHNA and YSLEER. There are 14 residues in the CDR3. Trimming cost V 5 bases and J 1 base, with 11 bases left between them. The CDR3 protein is CASSSLGENTEAFF. CDR3 coding DNA: TGCGCCAGCAGCTCCTTAGGAGAGAACACTGAAGCTTTCTTT.

The table lists this clonotype with a few counts. The chain recombines TRBV28 with TRBJ2-7; TRBD2 agrees at 11 bases. The germline V gene encodes CDR1 MDHEN and CDR2 SYDVKM. V was clipped by 2 bases and J by 2 bases; unmatched bases: 11. This CDR3 spans 18 amino acids. Here the CDR3 reads CASSLKGILAGVAYEQYF. The CDR3 nucleotides are TGTGCCAGCAGTTTAAAGGGAATACTAGCGGGGGTAGCCTACGAGCAGTACTTC.

J is TRBJ1-2 and V is TRBV10-3; TRBD1 is a possible D gene (6 bases). The germline gives CDR1 ENHRY, CDR2 SYGVKD. The CDR3 consists of 14 residues. V lost 4 bases, J lost 6 bases, and 15 bases lay in between. CDR3 region: CAISGRGLKNGYTF. Written as DNA, the CDR3 is TGTGCCATCAGTGGACGGGGGCTAAAAAATGGCTACACCTTC.

This clonotype was seen a handful of times. The chain employs TRBV14 and TRBJ2-4; D is uncertain. The CDR3 has 14 amino acids. V was pared by 2 bases and J by 11 bases, with 16 bases between. The germline gives CDR1 SGHDN, CDR2 FVKESK. CDR3 sequence (DNA): TGTGCCAGCAGCCAATTGGACGGTCAAGGCGTTCAGTACTTC. Translating it yields CASSQLDGQGVQYF.

This clonotype was seen many times. The chain recombines TRBV11-2 with TRBJ1-4; D remains unclear. The CDR3 has 13 residues. With 1 base removed from V and 8 bases from J, the gap between germline ends came to 8 bases. Per the germline V gene, CDR1 is SGHAT and CDR2 is FQNNGV. CDR3 protein: CASSLGLAEKLFF. The CDR3 nucleotides read TGTGCCAGCAGCTTAGGGCTAGCCGAAAAACTGTTTTTT.

V gene TRBV11-2 combines with J gene TRBJ2-7, with TRBD1 matching 7 bases. CDR1 and CDR2 (germline): SGHAT, FQNNGV. This CDR3 is 13 amino acids long. CDR3 sequence (DNA): TGTGTCAACAGCTTGGGGACAGCCTACGAGCAGTACTTC. Residues: CVNSLGTAYEQYF.